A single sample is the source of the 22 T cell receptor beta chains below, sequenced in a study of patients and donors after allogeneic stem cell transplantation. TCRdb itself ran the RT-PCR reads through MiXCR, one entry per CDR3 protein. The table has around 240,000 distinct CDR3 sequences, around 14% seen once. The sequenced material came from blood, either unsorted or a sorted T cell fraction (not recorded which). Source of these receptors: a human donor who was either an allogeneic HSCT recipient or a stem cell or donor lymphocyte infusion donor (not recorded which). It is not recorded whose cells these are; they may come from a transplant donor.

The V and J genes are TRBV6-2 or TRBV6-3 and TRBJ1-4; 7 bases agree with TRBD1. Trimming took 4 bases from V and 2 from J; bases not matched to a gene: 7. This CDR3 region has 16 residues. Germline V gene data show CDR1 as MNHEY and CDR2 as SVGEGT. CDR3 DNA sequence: TGTGCCAGCAGTTCATGGAGGGACAGCACTAATGAAAAACTGTTTTTT. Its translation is CASSSWRDSTNEKLFF.

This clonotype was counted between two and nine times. The CDR3 loop reads CASRGDRVNEKLFF. In DNA, the CDR3 is TGTGCCAGCAGGGGGGACAGGGTCAATGAAAAACTGTTTTTT. The gene calls are TRBV12-3 or TRBV12-4 and TRBJ1-4; 9 nucleotides line up with TRBD1. The trim removed 6 bases at V and 5 bases at J, leaving 4 bases unmatched. The CDR3 extends over 14 amino acids.

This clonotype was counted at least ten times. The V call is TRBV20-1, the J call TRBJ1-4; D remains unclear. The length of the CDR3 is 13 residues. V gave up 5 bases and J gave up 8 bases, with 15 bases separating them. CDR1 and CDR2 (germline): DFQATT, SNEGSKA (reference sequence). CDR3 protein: CSAQTRSMEKLFF. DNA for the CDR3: TGCAGTGCTCAGACAAGGTCCATGGAAAAACTGTTTTTT.

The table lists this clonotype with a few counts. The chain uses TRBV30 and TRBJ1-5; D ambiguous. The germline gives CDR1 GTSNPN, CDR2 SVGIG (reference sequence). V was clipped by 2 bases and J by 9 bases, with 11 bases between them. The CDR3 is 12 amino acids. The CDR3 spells CAWSNPSGPQHF. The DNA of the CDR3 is TGTGCCTGGAGTAATCCGAGTGGGCCCCAGCATTTT.

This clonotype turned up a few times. This chain's CDR3 is CSVEGTEASEAFF. CDR3 nucleotide sequence: TGCAGCGTTGAGGGGACAGAGGCTTCCGAAGCTTTCTTT. The chain recombines TRBV29-1 with TRBJ1-1, with 7 bases aligning to TRBD1. Germline V CDR1 and CDR2: SQVTM, ANQGSEA. The V and J ends lost 3 bases and 8 bases, in that order; junction bases with no gene match: 9. CDR3 length equals 13 residues.

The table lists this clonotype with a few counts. The CDR3 region has the DNA TGTGCCAGCAGTGAATCGGCGGCGGGAGTTGTCTTTATGGATGAGCAGTTCTTC. This gives the protein CASSESAAGVVFMDEQFF. This rearrangement joins TRBV25-1 to TRBJ2-1; 7 nucleotides agree with TRBD2. V dropped 1 base and J dropped 8; count of bases not matched to a gene: 17. CDR1 MGHDK and CDR2 SYGVNS come from the germline V gene. This CDR3 has 18 amino acids.

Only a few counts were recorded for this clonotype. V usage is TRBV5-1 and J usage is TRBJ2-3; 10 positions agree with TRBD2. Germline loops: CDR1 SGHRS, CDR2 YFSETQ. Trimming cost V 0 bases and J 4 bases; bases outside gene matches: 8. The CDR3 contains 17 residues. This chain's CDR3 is CASSLARTTSGSDTQYF. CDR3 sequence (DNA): TGCGCCAGCAGCTTGGCCCGAACGACTAGCGGGTCAGATACGCAGTATTTT.

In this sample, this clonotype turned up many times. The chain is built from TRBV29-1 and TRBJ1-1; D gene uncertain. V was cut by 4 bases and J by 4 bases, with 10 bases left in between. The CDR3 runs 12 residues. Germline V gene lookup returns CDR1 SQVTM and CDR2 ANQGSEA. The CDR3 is CSVVLGSTEAFF. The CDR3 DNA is TGCAGCGTTGTGTTGGGGAGCACTGAAGCTTTCTTT.

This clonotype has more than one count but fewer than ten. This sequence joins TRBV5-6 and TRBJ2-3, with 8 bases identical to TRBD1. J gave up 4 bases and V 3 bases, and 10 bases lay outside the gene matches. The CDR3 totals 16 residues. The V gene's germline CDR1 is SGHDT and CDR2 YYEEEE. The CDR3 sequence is CASSSTGDGVADTQYF. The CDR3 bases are TGTGCCAGCAGCTCGACAGGGGACGGTGTCGCAGATACGCAGTATTTT.

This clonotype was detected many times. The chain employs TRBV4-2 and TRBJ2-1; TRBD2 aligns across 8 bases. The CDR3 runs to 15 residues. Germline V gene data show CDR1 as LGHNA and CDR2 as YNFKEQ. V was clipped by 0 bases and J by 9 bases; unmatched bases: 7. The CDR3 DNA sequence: TGTGCCAGCAGCCAAGATGGGCTAGCGGGTAGTGAGCAGTTCTTC. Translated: CASSQDGLAGSEQFF.

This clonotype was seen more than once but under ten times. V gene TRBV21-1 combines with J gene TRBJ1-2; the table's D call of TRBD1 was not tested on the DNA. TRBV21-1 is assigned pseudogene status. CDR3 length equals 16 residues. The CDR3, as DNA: TGTGCCAGCACCTTGCCGGGCCAGGGATTTTGGTATGGCTACACCTTC. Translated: CASTLPGQGFWYGYTF.

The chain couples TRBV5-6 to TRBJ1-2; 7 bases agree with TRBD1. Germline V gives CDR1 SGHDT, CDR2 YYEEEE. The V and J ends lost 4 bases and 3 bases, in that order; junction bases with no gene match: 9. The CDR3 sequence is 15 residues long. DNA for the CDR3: TGTGCCAGCAGCCTCGACAGGGTGGCGGACTATGGCTACACCTTC. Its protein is CASSLDRVADYGYTF.

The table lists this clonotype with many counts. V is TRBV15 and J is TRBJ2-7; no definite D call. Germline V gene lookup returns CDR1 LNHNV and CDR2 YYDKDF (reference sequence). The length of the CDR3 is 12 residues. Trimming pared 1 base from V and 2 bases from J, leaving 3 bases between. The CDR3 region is CATSRGAYEQYF. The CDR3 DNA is TGTGCCACCAGCAGAGGGGCCTACGAGCAGTACTTC.

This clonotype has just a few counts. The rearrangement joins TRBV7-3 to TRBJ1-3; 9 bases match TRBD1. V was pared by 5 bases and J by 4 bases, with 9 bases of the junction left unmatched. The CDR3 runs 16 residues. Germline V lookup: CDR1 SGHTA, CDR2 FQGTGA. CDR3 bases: TGTGCCAGCAGCCTTCCGGGACAGGGTGCCGGAAACACCATATATTTT. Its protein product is CASSLPGQGAGNTIYF.

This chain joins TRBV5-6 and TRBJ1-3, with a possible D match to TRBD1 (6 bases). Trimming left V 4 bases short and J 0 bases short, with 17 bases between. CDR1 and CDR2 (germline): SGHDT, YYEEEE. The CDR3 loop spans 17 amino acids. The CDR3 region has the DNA TGTGCCAGCAGCGTAGGACGGGACACTCTCTCTGGAAACACCATATATTTT. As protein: CASSVGRDTLSGNTIYF.

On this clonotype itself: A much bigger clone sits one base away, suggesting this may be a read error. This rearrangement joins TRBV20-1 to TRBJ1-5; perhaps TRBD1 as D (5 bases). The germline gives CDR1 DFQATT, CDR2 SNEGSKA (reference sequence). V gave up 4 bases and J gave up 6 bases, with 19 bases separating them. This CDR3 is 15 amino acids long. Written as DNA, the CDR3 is TGCAGTGCTATAGATCCTGTGGGCGGGACTCAGCCCCAGCATTTT. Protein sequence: CSAIDPVGGTQPQHF.

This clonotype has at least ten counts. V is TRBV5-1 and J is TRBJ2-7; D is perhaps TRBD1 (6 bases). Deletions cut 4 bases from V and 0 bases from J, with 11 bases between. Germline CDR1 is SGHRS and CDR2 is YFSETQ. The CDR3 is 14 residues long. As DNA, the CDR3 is TGCGCCAGCAGCCTAGGGGGAGACTCCTACGAGCAGTACTTC. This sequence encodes CASSLGGDSYEQYF.

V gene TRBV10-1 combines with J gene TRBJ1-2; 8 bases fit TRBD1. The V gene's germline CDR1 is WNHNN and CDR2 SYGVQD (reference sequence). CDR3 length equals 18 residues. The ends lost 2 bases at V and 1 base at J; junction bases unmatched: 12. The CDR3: CASSEPDRDGHNNYGYTF. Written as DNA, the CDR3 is TGCGCCAGCAGTGAGCCGGACAGGGATGGACACAATAACTATGGCTACACCTTC.

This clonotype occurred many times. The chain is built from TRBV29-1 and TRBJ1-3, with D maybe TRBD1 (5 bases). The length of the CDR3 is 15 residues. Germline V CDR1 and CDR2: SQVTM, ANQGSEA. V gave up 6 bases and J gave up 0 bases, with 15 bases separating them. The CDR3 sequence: CSVKLGRTSGNTIYF. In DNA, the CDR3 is TGCAGCGTAAAACTGGGACGGACCTCTGGAAACACCATATATTTT.

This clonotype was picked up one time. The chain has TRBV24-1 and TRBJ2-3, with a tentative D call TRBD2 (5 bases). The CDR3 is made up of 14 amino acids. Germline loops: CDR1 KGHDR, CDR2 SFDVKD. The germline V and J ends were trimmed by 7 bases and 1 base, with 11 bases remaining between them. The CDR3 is CATRGRGRTDTQYF. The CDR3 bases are TGTGCCACCAGGGGCCGGGGTCGCACAGATACGCAGTATTTT.

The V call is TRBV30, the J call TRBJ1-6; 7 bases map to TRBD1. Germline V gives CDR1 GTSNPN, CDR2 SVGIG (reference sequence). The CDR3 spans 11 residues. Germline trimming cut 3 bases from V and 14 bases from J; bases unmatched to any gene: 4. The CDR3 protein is CAWREQGSLHF. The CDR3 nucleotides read TGTGCCTGGAGGGAACAGGGGTCCCTCCACTTT.

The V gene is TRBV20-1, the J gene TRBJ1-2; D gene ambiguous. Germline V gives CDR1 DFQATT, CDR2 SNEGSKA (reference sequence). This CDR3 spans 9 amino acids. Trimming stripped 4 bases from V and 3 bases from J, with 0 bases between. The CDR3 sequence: CSANYGYTF. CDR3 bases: TGCAGTGCTAACTATGGCTACACCTTC.